This paragraph reports one TCR beta chain. This specimen belongs to a study of CD8 T cells in Susac syndrome. Reverse transcription of 0.5 to 1 ug RNA was performed with random hexamers. TCRdb called the immunoSEQ multiplex PCR reads again in MiXCR, with one record for every CDR3 protein. Among approximately 280,000 distinct CDR3 sequences listed, 70% to 90% were seen once. With 0 bases clipped from V and 3 bases from J, the junction kept 8 bases outside the gene matches. Germline V gives CDR1 LGHNA, CDR2 YNFKEQ. The CDR3 extends over 17 amino acids. CD8+ and CD4+ T cells from blood underwent TCR beta sequencing.

This TCR was recovered from a human donor with multiple sclerosis. This chain connects TRBV4-2 to TRBJ2-4; 7 bases agree with TRBD1. The sample taken for sequencing was CD8+ T cells from PBMCs. The CDR3 nucleotides are TGTGCCAGCAGCCAAGATTTTCCGGGACAGCTCAAAAACATTCAGTACTTC. Its translation: CASSQDFPGQLKNIQYF.